This TCR beta chain was documented in a study of T-cell reconstitution after alpha-beta-depleted transplantation in children. This clonotype was seen a few times. The CDR3 has 14 amino acids. Trimming took off 7 bases at V and 1 base at J, with 10 bases between the two ends. Germline CDR1 SGHTA, CDR2 FQGTGA. Unique molecular identifiers were incorporated during preparation of the TCRbeta library. TCRdb used MiXCR to reprocess the PCR reads, holding one entry per CDR3 protein. The table records 500,000 to 600,000 distinct CDR3 sequences, 15% to 20% of them present only once. This sequence joins TRBV7-3 and TRBJ2-2, with D possibly matching TRBD2 (6 bases). The source was PBMCs from the stem cell graft donor, collected from the stem cell graft. The clonotype was recovered from a human donor who donated a stem cell graft to a child with acute lymphoblastic leukemia. The CDR3 nucleotides are TGTGCCAGCAATCGGGGACTGAACACCGGGGAGCTGTTTTTT. This gives the protein CASNRGLNTGELFF.